What follows are 8 T cell receptor beta chains derived from one specimen sequenced in a study of blood T cell repertoires in COVID-19. Using immunoSEQ multiplex PCR, the repertoire was profiled, and TCRdb retains in-frame clones only, with some absent. Of roughly 200,000 clones listed, around 84% are singletons. Sample: peripheral blood. The source of these receptors is a woman at least 80 years old with acute or convalescent COVID-19.

V is TRBV2 and J is TRBJ1-4; no definite D call. The CDR3 length is 13 residues. V shed 6 bases and J shed 8 bases, with 13 bases lying between them. Per the germline V gene, CDR1 is SNHLY and CDR2 is FYNNEI. The DNA of the CDR3 is TGTGCCAGCAGGGCGGATCCGCGAGAAAAACTGTTTTTT. Translating gives CASRADPREKLFF.

The CDR3 reads CASRQQATNEKLFF. In nucleotides, the CDR3 is TGTGCCAGTCGACAACAAGCAACTAATGAAAAACTGTTTTTT. This chain connects TRBV19 to TRBJ1-4, with D unclear. This CDR3 region has 14 residues. CDR1 LNHDA and CDR2 SQIVND come from the germline V gene (reference sequence). Trimming took 8 bases from V and 0 from J, leaving 10 bases between them. The variable domain in full, completed from reference TRBV19 and TRBJ1-4, reads DGGITQSPKYLFRKEGQNVTLSCEQNLNHDAMYWYRQDPGQGLRLIYYSQIVNDFQKGDIAEGYSVSREKKESFPLTVTSAQKNPTAFYLCASRQQATNEKLFFGSGTQLSVL.

This clone was observed a single time. The chain couples TRBV30 to TRBJ1-1; 8 bases align to TRBD1. Germline assignment: CDR1 GTSNPN and CDR2 SVGIG (reference sequence). CDR3 length: 17 amino acids. Trimming at V came to 3 bases and at J to 4 bases, leaving 16 bases not matched to a gene. CDR3 sequence: CAWSGARTGRFATEAFF. CDR3 nucleotide sequence: TGTGCCTGGAGCGGAGCCCGGACAGGGAGATTTGCCACTGAAGCTTTCTTT.

This chain uses TRBV7-2 with TRBJ1-3; no clear D gene. This CDR3 is 18 amino acids long. V gave up 2 bases and J gave up 3 bases, with 20 bases separating them. Germline lookup yields CDR1 SGHTA and CDR2 FQGNSA. The CDR3 protein is CASSLFGRREVGGNTIYF. DNA for the CDR3: TGTGCCAGCAGCTTATTTGGGAGGAGGGAAGTAGGTGGAAACACCATATATTTT. The full variable domain, with the rest looked up from reference TRBV7-2 and TRBJ1-3, is GAGVSQSPSNKVTEKGKDVELRCDPISGHTALYWYRQSLGQGLEFLIYFQGNSAPDKSGLPSDRFSAERTGGSVSTLTIQRTQQEDSAVYLCASSLFGRREVGGNTIYFGEGSWLTVV.

This chain joins TRBV20-1 and TRBJ2-7; D may be TRBD2 (6 bases). The V end was cut by 5 bases, the J end by 7 bases, with 15 bases between. The CDR3 spans 12 residues. Germline V gene sequence: CDR1 DFQATT, CDR2 SNEGSKA (reference sequence). The CDR3 nucleotides read TGCAGTGCTGGTGGGCGGGATGATGAGCAGTACTTC. Amino acids: CSAGGRDDEQYF.

The V and J genes are TRBV19 and TRBJ1-1; TRBD1 agrees at 7 bases. V trimming: 8 bases; J trimming: 8 bases; junction bases outside the gene matches: 17. The CDR3 extends over 15 amino acids. CDR1 and CDR2 (germline): LNHDA, SQIVND (reference sequence). The CDR3 loop reads CASGSGQFLFREAFF. DNA for the CDR3: TGTGCCAGTGGGTCGGGACAGTTTCTTTTTAGGGAAGCTTTCTTT.

V gene TRBV27 combines with J gene TRBJ2-5; a weak D match, TRBD1 (6 bases). From germline, CDR1 is MNHEY and CDR2 SMNVEV (reference sequence). There are 17 residues in the CDR3. The V gene lost 1 base and the J gene lost 7 bases, with 22 bases spanning the gap. CDR3 sequence (DNA): TGTGCCAGCAGTTTATTGTTGGCGACAGGAGATTTTGGGACCCAGTACTTC. Its protein is CASSLLLATGDFGTQYF.

About this clone: One end of the junction is discordant with germline, which a read error may explain. Other DNA sequences within the sample encode an identical CDR3. The CDR3 DNA reads TGTGCCAGCAGTCGGACAGATACCTACGAGCAGTACTTT. Encoded protein: CASSRTDTYEQYF. The genes are TRBV28 and TRBJ2-7; possibly TRBD1 for D (6 bases). Germline assignment: CDR1 MDHEN and CDR2 SYDVKM. The CDR3 has 13 residues.